This TCR beta chain is from a study of T cell responses to AZD1222 COVID-19 vaccine. Assay: immunoSEQ multiplex PCR; the TCRdb copy retains only in-frame clones and omits some. The repertoire holds over 110,000 clones, with roughly 88% as singletons. The study pooled second doses at about 4 or about 12 weeks. With V trimmed by 1 base and J by 10 bases, 16 bases remained unmatched. CDR1 is SGHTA and CDR2 is FQGTGA in the germline V gene. The length of the CDR3 is 19 residues. General study results and limits: Reportedly, nearly half the spike-specific TCRs target unmutated variant regions. Spike-specific TCR depth and breadth grew after two AZD1222 doses.

In the case of this clone: Its specificity is not known.

The sample consisted of peripheral blood, taken 28 days after the second AZD1222 dose. The receptor was derived from an adult who received the AZD1222 COVID-19 vaccine. This chain joins TRBV7-3 and TRBJ1-6; TRBD1 matches at 10 bases. The CDR3 here is CASSLMGQGTRRSPSPLHF. DNA for the CDR3: TGTGCCAGCAGCTTAATGGGACAGGGGACCCGTCGGTCTCCGTCACCCCTCCACTTT.